A single sample is the source of the 12 T cell receptor beta chains below, sequenced in a study of blood T cell repertoires in COVID-19. Using immunoSEQ multiplex PCR, the repertoire was profiled, and TCRdb retains in-frame clones only, with some absent. The table includes 90,000 to 100,000 clones, 65% to 85% detected once. Sequencing was done on a sample of peripheral blood. The receptors originated from a man aged 55 to 70 with acute or convalescent COVID-19.

This sequence joins TRBV3-1 (or the pseudogene TRBV3-2) and TRBJ1-6, with D uncertain. Germline V CDR1 and CDR2: LGHDT, YNNKEL (reference sequence). CDR3 size: 13 residues. Deletions cut 2 bases from V and 10 bases from J, with 9 bases between. DNA of the CDR3: TGTGCCAGCAGCCAATCCGGGAAATCACCCCTCCACTTT. It is translated as CASSQSGKSPLHF.

CDR3 amino acids: CASRNLGQREQFF. DNA of the CDR3: TGCGCCAGCAGAAACCTGGGACAGCGTGAGCAGTTCTTC. V and J are TRBV4-1 and TRBJ2-1; 7 nucleotides align to TRBD1. J lost 9 bases, V lost 6 bases, and 8 bases had no gene match. The V gene's germline CDR1 is MGHRA and CDR2 YSYEKL. The CDR3 is 13 amino acids.

Only a few counts were recorded for this clone. V and J are TRBV9 and TRBJ1-6; possible D gene TRBD1, 5 bases. The germline gives CDR1 SGDLS, CDR2 YYNGEE. V was clipped by 4 bases and J by 7 bases, with 12 bases between them. The CDR3 runs 14 residues. CDR3 amino acids: CASSSSGGNSPLHF. In DNA form, the CDR3 reads TGTGCCAGCAGCTCCTCCGGGGGGAATTCACCCCTCCACTTT.

This clone occurred once. The V and J genes are TRBV30 and TRBJ1-5; D is possibly TRBD1 (6 bases). From germline, CDR1 is GTSNPN and CDR2 SVGIG (reference sequence). Deletions cut 2 bases from V and 1 base from J, with 18 bases between. The CDR3 is 17 residues long. The DNA of the CDR3 is TGTGCCTGGAGTTCCAGGGGATGGGTTAGCAGCAATCAGCCCCAGCATTTT. Translating gives CAWSSRGWVSSNQPQHF. Filled out from reference TRBV30 and TRBJ1-5, the complete variable domain reads SQTIHQWPATLVQPVGSPLSLECTVEGTSNPNLYWYRQAAGRGLQLLFYSVGIGQISSEVPQNLSASRPQDRQFILSSKKLLLSDSGFYLCAWSSRGWVSSNQPQHFGDGTRLSIL.

V is TRBV15 and J is TRBJ2-7; D might be TRBD1 (5 bases). The CDR3 runs to 15 residues. Germline loops: CDR1 LNHNV, CDR2 YYDKDF (reference sequence). V was pared by 1 base and J by 5 bases, with 15 bases between. The CDR3 bases are TGTGCCACCAGCAGAGGATCTCAGGGCTCGCACGAGCAGTACTTC. Protein sequence: CATSRGSQGSHEQYF.

The chain joins TRBV3-1 (or the pseudogene TRBV3-2) to TRBJ1-1, with a possible D match to TRBD1 (5 bases). The germline gives CDR1 LGHDT, CDR2 YNNKEL (reference sequence). The CDR3 extends over 14 amino acids. V lost 2 bases and J lost 4, with 11 bases in between. The CDR3 loop reads CASSQPIGGTEAFF. CDR3 bases: TGTGCCAGCAGCCAACCCATCGGGGGCACTGAAGCTTTCTTT.

The rearrangement joins TRBV27 to TRBJ2-3, with 8 bases matching TRBD2. CDR1 is MNHEY, CDR2 SMNVEV, per germline (reference sequence). Trimming at V came to 0 bases and at J to 5 bases, leaving 7 bases not matched to a gene. The CDR3 extends over 16 amino acids. CDR3 coding DNA: TGTGCCAGCAGTTTATCAAGTAGCGGGGTAAGAGATACGCAGTATTTT. The encoded protein is CASSLSSSGVRDTQYF.

This sequence joins TRBV20-1 and TRBJ1-2, with a tentative D call TRBD1 (5 bases). Germline-derived CDR1 and CDR2 are DFQATT and SNEGSKA (reference sequence). V was clipped by 3 bases and J by 3 bases, with 5 bases between them. The CDR3 is 11 amino acids. CDR3: CSARTDYGYTF. The CDR3 DNA reads as TGCAGTGCTAGGACAGACTATGGCTACACCTTC.

This rearrangement joins TRBV4-1 to TRBJ2-3; maybe TRBD2 (6 bases). Deletions cut 2 bases from V and 5 bases from J, with 20 bases between. Germline lookup yields CDR1 MGHRA and CDR2 YSYEKL. This CDR3 is built from 17 residues. The CDR3 loop is CASSQYGDMVGGDTQYF. In DNA, the CDR3 is TGCGCCAGCAGCCAATATGGGGATATGGTGGGGGGAGATACGCAGTATTTT.

The chain couples TRBV5-6 to TRBJ1-5; D possibly corresponds to TRBD1 (6 bases). Germline V gene sequence: CDR1 SGHDT, CDR2 YYEEEE. CDR3 length: 14 amino acids. V lost 3 bases and J lost 2, with 9 bases in between. The CDR3 coding sequence is TGTGCCAGCAGCTCACAGGGACGCAATCAGCCCCAGCATTTT. Its translation is CASSSQGRNQPQHF.

This sequence joins TRBV6-6 and TRBJ2-5, with D perhaps TRBD2 (5 bases). The CDR3 spans 16 residues. The germline V gene has CDR1 MNHNY and CDR2 SVGAGI (reference sequence). V was clipped by 4 bases and J by 5 bases, with 20 bases between them. CDR3 nucleotide sequence: TGTGCCAGCAGTTCCCAGAAGGCGGGCGACCGGGAGACCCAGTACTTC. It codes for CASSSQKAGDRETQYF.

The chain joins TRBV6-6 to TRBJ1-2; no firm D call. This CDR3 region has 13 residues. The germline CDR1 and CDR2 sequences are MNHNY and SVGAGI (reference sequence). The V and J ends lost 0 bases and 5 bases respectively, with 7 bases between them. CDR3 amino acids: CASSYSLEYGYTF. The DNA for the CDR3 is TGTGCCAGCAGTTACTCTTTAGAATATGGCTACACCTTC.